This T cell receptor beta chain was obtained from a study of CD8 T cells in Susac syndrome. Whole-study results and caveats: Expansion of Susac CD8+ clones peaked in TEMRA cells and in active patients.

The authors negatively isolated CD8+ and CD4+ T cells and FACS-enriched TEMRA cells. In the case of this clonotype: Its antigen is not known.

This CDR3 spans 15 amino acids. Trimming took 5 bases from V and 7 from J; bases not matched to a gene: 10. RNA totalling 0.5 to 1 ug underwent reverse transcription with random hexamers. MiXCR, run by TCRdb on the immunoSEQ multiplex PCR reads, gives a single entry per CDR3 protein. The sample lists about 130,000 distinct CDR3 sequences, more than 90% occurring once. This chain links TRBV12-3 or TRBV12-4 with TRBJ1-3, with 8 nucleotides matching TRBD1. This TCR was sampled from a human donor with Susac syndrome. Material: CD8+ T cells from PBMCs. In DNA form, the CDR3 reads TGTGCCAGCAGTACACGACAGGGGTCTATGAACACCATATATTTT. This gives the protein CASSTRQGSMNTIYF.